The 30 T cell receptor beta chains reported below all come from one sample, sequenced in a study of cytomegalovirus exposure and HLA in healthy donors. The study ran its PCR with 60 Vbeta and 13 Jbeta primers. Using immunoSEQ multiplex PCR, the repertoire was profiled, and TCRdb retains in-frame clones only, with some absent. In the table there are around 160,000 clones, about 77% of which are singletons. Sequenced sample: PBMCs. The source is a male donor in good health and CMV-seropositive.

The V gene is TRBV5-6, the J gene TRBJ1-2; maybe TRBD1 (6 bases). V was cut by 0 bases and J by 6 bases, with 15 bases left in between. Germline V CDR1 and CDR2: SGHDT, YYEEEE. The CDR3 loop spans 15 amino acids. This CDR3 is CASSLGSRGYNGYTF. The DNA of the CDR3 is TGTGCCAGCAGCTTGGGGTCCAGGGGATATAATGGCTACACCTTC.

J is TRBJ2-2 and V is TRBV2, with TRBD1 identical over 7 bases. Germline values: CDR1 SNHLY, CDR2 FYNNEI. The CDR3 totals 15 residues. With 5 bases clipped from V and 4 bases from J, the junction kept 7 bases outside the gene matches. CDR3 bases: TGTGCCAGCAGTCAAGACAGGGCGGGCACCGGGGAGCTGTTTTTT. This sequence encodes CASSQDRAGTGELFF.

The chain carries TRBV7-2 and TRBJ2-5; 11 nucleotides align to TRBD2. The CDR3 consists of 15 residues. With V trimmed by 6 bases and J by 4 bases, 7 bases remained unmatched. Germline CDR1 reads SGHTA; CDR2 reads FQGNSA. CDR3 in amino acids: CASRPTSGGAETQYF. The CDR3 bases are TGTGCCAGCAGACCCACTAGCGGGGGAGCAGAGACCCAGTACTTC.

This clone is a singleton in its sample. CDR3 in amino acids: CASSVSQGRDGYTF. For the CDR3, the DNA is TGTGCCAGCAGTGTCTCTCAGGGGAGGGATGGCTACACCTTC. The J gene is TRBJ1-2, the V gene TRBV2; the D gene is possibly TRBD1 (6 bases). In germline, CDR1 is SNHLY, CDR2 FYNNEI. Between the trimmed V and J ends, which lost 4 bases and 6 bases, there was a span of 15 bases. The CDR3 totals 14 residues. The full variable domain, rest sourced from reference TRBV2 and TRBJ1-2, is EPEVTQTPSHQVTQMGQEVILRCVPISNHLYFYWYRQILGQKVEFLVSFYNNEISEKSEIFDDQFSVERPDGSNFTLKIRSTKLEDSAMYFCASSVSQGRDGYTFGSGTRLTVV.

This clone was seen a single time. V gene TRBV4-2 combines with J gene TRBJ1-4; 7 bases fit TRBD1. The CDR3 consists of 17 residues. V gave up 1 base and J gave up 8 bases; unmatched junction bases: 13. The V gene's germline CDR1 is LGHNA and CDR2 YNFKEQ. The CDR3 loop reads CASSQGVRGEEGEKLFF. DNA of the CDR3: TGTGCCAGCAGCCAAGGAGTCAGGGGGGAAGAGGGAGAAAAACTGTTTTTT.

This chain uses TRBV2 with TRBJ1-1, with D maybe TRBD1 (6 bases). The CDR3 covers 19 residues. Trimming pared 6 bases from V and 0 bases from J, leaving 26 bases between. Germline loops: CDR1 SNHLY, CDR2 FYNNEI. In DNA, the CDR3 is TGTGCCAGCAGAGACCAATACAAGGGATCGGGGACACTGAACACTGAAGCTTTCTTT. As protein: CASRDQYKGSGTLNTEAFF. Looking up the rest from reference TRBV2 and TRBJ1-1 gives the full variable domain: EPEVTQTPSHQVTQMGQEVILRCVPISNHLYFYWYRQILGQKVEFLVSFYNNEISEKSEIFDDQFSVERPDGSNFTLKIRSTKLEDSAMYFCASRDQYKGSGTLNTEAFFGQGTRLTVV.

This clone turned up a few times. CDR3 residues: CASRLSVGTGSEKLFF. The CDR3 region has the DNA TGTGCCAGCAGACTCTCCGTCGGGACAGGGAGTGAAAAACTGTTTTTT. The chain carries TRBV2 and TRBJ1-4, with TRBD1 identical over 9 bases. The CDR3 has 16 amino acids. Trimming removed 6 bases from V and 7 bases from J; junction bases left unmatched: 12. Germline CDR1 and CDR2: SNHLY and FYNNEI.

This chain links TRBV6-5 with TRBJ1-2, with D hard to call. Germline CDR1 reads MNHEY; CDR2 reads SVGAGI. Trimming pared 6 bases from V and 1 base from J, leaving 6 bases between. The CDR3 is 12 amino acids. CDR3 protein: CASSSLNYGYTF. The CDR3 DNA follows: TGTGCCAGCAGCTCACTTAACTATGGCTACACCTTC.

This clone was observed a few times. The V gene is TRBV5-5, the J gene TRBJ2-2, with a possible D match to TRBD2 (7 bases). V was clipped by 3 bases and J by 7 bases, with 16 bases between them. This CDR3 is 15 amino acids long. CDR1 and CDR2 from the germline V gene are SGHKS and YYEKEE (reference sequence). The CDR3 here is CASSWRGGAGGELFF. CDR3 in DNA: TGTGCCAGCAGCTGGCGTGGGGGGGCAGGCGGGGAGCTGTTTTTT.

The chain is built from TRBV5-1 and TRBJ1-2; 11 bases align to TRBD1. The germline V gene has CDR1 SGHRS and CDR2 YFSETQ. The J segment lost 4 bases and the V segment lost 4 bases, leaving 6 bases of the junction unmatched. This CDR3 region has 15 residues. CDR3 DNA: TGCGCCAGCAGCCACTCGGGACAGGGGGGCTATGGCTACACCTTC. Amino acid sequence: CASSHSGQGGYGYTF.

The chain is built from TRBV2 and TRBJ2-5; possibly TRBD1 for D (5 bases). The V end was cut by 6 bases, the J end by 2 bases, with 16 bases between. The CDR3 is made up of 15 amino acids. Germline CDR1 reads SNHLY; CDR2 reads FYNNEI. CDR3 nucleotides: TGTGCCAGCAGCGTGCAGGGAAGTGAACAAGAGACCCAGTACTTC. Amino acids: CASSVQGSEQETQYF.

The table lists this clone with a few counts. The genes are TRBV5-6 and TRBJ1-1; the match to TRBD1 covers 7 bases. Germline V lookup: CDR1 SGHDT, CDR2 YYEEEE. With 4 bases clipped from V and 1 base from J, the junction kept 7 bases outside the gene matches. CDR3 size: 15 residues. The CDR3 sequence is CASSLVDRPNTEAFF. DNA of the CDR3: TGTGCCAGCAGCCTGGTGGACAGGCCGAACACTGAAGCTTTCTTT. The full variable domain, its missing parts supplied by reference TRBV5-6 and TRBJ1-1, is DAGVTQSPTHLIKTRGQQVTLRCSPKSGHDTVSWYQQALGQGPQFIFQYYEEEERQRGNFPDRFSGHQFPNYSSELNVNALLLGDSALYLCASSLVDRPNTEAFFGQGTRLTVV.

The chain employs TRBV29-1 and TRBJ2-1; the match to TRBD1 covers 8 bases. This CDR3 has 15 amino acids. CDR1 and CDR2 (germline): SQVTM, ANQGSEA. V lost 0 bases to trimming and J lost 0 bases; unmatched junction nucleotides: 1. The CDR3 bases are TGCAGCGTTGAAGAGGGGACAGGCTCCTACAATGAGCAGTTCTTC. Its translation is CSVEEGTGSYNEQFF.

The V gene is TRBV20-1, the J gene TRBJ1-4; D gene uncertain. Germline V CDR1 and CDR2: DFQATT, SNEGSKA (reference sequence). The V gene lost 3 bases and the J gene lost 8 bases, with 7 bases spanning the gap. The CDR3 has 11 residues. The CDR3 is CSARSVEKLFF. CDR3 in DNA: TGCAGTGCTAGGAGCGTCGAAAAACTGTTTTTT.

The V gene is TRBV10-3, the J gene TRBJ1-2; D not resolved. Germline loops: CDR1 ENHRY, CDR2 SYGVKD. The ends were cut back, 10 bases at V and 4 bases at J, with 16 bases in the middle. The CDR3 is 13 amino acids. The CDR3 is CATGLDEPYGYTF. The CDR3 nucleotides are TGTGCCACCGGACTGGACGAACCCTATGGCTACACCTTC.

This clone was counted once. The genes are TRBV30 and TRBJ2-7; D is unclear. Trimming took 1 base from V and 0 from J, leaving 10 bases between them. The CDR3 runs 14 residues. CDR1 is GTSNPN, CDR2 SVGIG, per germline (reference sequence). DNA for the CDR3: TGTGCCTGGAGTGGTGGAGCTCCCTCCTACGAGCAGTACTTC. Translation: CAWSGGAPSYEQYF. The complete variable domain, with remaining parts taken from reference TRBV30 and TRBJ2-7, reads SQTIHQWPATLVQPVGSPLSLECTVEGTSNPNLYWYRQAAGRGLQLLFYSVGIGQISSEVPQNLSASRPQDRQFILSSKKLLLSDSGFYLCAWSGGAPSYEQYFGPGTRLTVT.

The rearrangement uses TRBV11-2 and TRBJ1-1; weak D call: TRBD1 (6 bases). The CDR3 contains 16 residues. The ends were cut back, 0 bases at V and 3 bases at J, with 14 bases in the middle. Germline V CDR1 and CDR2: SGHAT, FQNNGV. In DNA, the CDR3 is TGTGCCAGCAGCTTAGAACAGGGAAGGTCTTACACTGAAGCTTTCTTT. Translated: CASSLEQGRSYTEAFF.

The chain combines TRBV18 with TRBJ1-5; the match to TRBD1 covers 9 bases. V shed 4 bases, J shed 3 bases, and the junction held 4 bases outside the gene matches. The CDR3 extends over 15 amino acids. Germline V CDR1 and CDR2: KGHSH, LQKENI. The CDR3 is CASSLRTGANQPQHF. The CDR3 bases are TGTGCCAGCTCACTCCGGACAGGGGCCAATCAGCCCCAGCATTTT.

This clone appeared once. The chain links TRBV9 to TRBJ1-6; no reliable D call. The CDR3 length is 14 residues. Germline V CDR1 and CDR2: SGDLS, YYNGEE. The V gene lost 0 bases and the J gene lost 8 bases, with 9 bases spanning the gap. The CDR3 DNA follows: TGTGCCAGCAGCGTAGATCAGGCCGATTCACCCCTCCACTTT. This gives the protein CASSVDQADSPLHF.

The chain links TRBV7-6 to TRBJ1-3; 10 bases agree with TRBD1. There are 17 residues in the CDR3. CDR1 and CDR2 from the germline V gene are SGHVS and FNYEAQ. The ends lost 5 bases at V and 4 bases at J; junction bases unmatched: 11. Here the CDR3 reads CASSLRDRGLLGNTIYF. The CDR3 DNA reads TGTGCCAGCAGCCTCCGGGACAGGGGTCTTCTGGGAAACACCATATATTTT.

This clone has more than one count but fewer than ten. The rearrangement uses TRBV4-3 and TRBJ2-1, with 7 bases lining up with TRBD1. The CDR3 is 15 residues long. The germline V gene has CDR1 LGHNA and CDR2 YSLEER. The V and J ends lost 8 bases and 2 bases, in that order; junction bases with no gene match: 9. CDR3 in amino acids: CASGVKGAPYNEQFF. Written as DNA, the CDR3 is TGCGCCAGCGGGGTCAAGGGGGCACCCTACAATGAGCAGTTCTTC.

There are a few counts of this clone. The chain couples TRBV6-1 to TRBJ2-7, with D maybe TRBD2 (5 bases). The germline V gene has CDR1 MNHNS and CDR2 SASEGT. V lost 6 bases to trimming and J lost 0 bases, with 15 bases between them. The length of the CDR3 is 15 residues. CDR3 protein: CASRGMELGSYEQYF. DNA for the CDR3: TGTGCCAGCAGGGGAATGGAACTAGGCTCCTACGAGCAGTACTTC.

The chain has TRBV25-1 and TRBJ1-2; D uncertain. The CDR3 runs 13 residues. The V gene lost 6 bases and the J gene lost 6 bases, with 14 bases spanning the gap. The V gene's germline CDR1 is MGHDK and CDR2 SYGVNS. The CDR3 spells CASRDRGGDGYTF. The CDR3 region has the DNA TGTGCCAGCAGAGATCGCGGCGGGGATGGCTACACCTTC.

The V gene is TRBV5-6, the J gene TRBJ2-2; D is uncertain. Germline V gives CDR1 SGHDT, CDR2 YYEEEE. The CDR3 has 14 residues. V was trimmed by 4 bases and J by 1 base, leaving 8 bases between them. The CDR3 nucleotides are TGTGCCAGCAGCCCAACACGGAACACCGGGGAGCTGTTTTTT. Translation gives CASSPTRNTGELFF.

The chain combines TRBV30 with TRBJ1-2, with 9 bases identical to TRBD1. CDR3 length: 13 residues. Germline loops: CDR1 GTSNPN, CDR2 SVGIG (reference sequence). Trimming cost V 7 bases and J 4 bases; bases outside gene matches: 7. In nucleotides, the CDR3 is TGTGCCTACCCTAACAGGGGGCTCTATGGCTACACCTTC. Translating it yields CAYPNRGLYGYTF. The full variable domain, with the rest looked up from reference TRBV30 and TRBJ1-2, is SQTIHQWPATLVQPVGSPLSLECTVEGTSNPNLYWYRQAAGRGLQLLFYSVGIGQISSEVPQNLSASRPQDRQFILSSKKLLLSDSGFYLCAYPNRGLYGYTFGSGTRLTVV.

V and J are TRBV25-1 and TRBJ2-7; 12 nucleotides match TRBD1. CDR3 length equals 14 residues. Germline values: CDR1 MGHDK, CDR2 SYGVNS. The junction had 6 bases not matched to a gene; V was cut back by 5 bases and J by 7 bases. CDR3 sequence reads: CASSSRDRGLEQYF. CDR3 DNA: TGTGCCAGCAGTTCAAGGGACAGGGGGCTTGAGCAGTACTTC.

The rearrangement joins TRBV7-2 to TRBJ1-5; TRBD1 agrees at 7 bases. The CDR3 length is 14 residues. Germline V gene lookup returns CDR1 SGHTA and CDR2 FQGNSA. Trimming took 5 bases from V and 9 from J; bases not matched to a gene: 10. The CDR3 is CASSLTGPGGPQHF. CDR3 coding DNA: TGTGCCAGCAGCCTAACGGGCCCAGGGGGGCCCCAGCATTTT.

The V and J genes are TRBV30 and TRBJ2-2, with D maybe TRBD2 (5 bases). The CDR3 contains 14 residues. The germline V and J ends were trimmed by 3 bases and 6 bases, with 14 bases remaining between them. Germline values: CDR1 GTSNPN, CDR2 SVGIG (reference sequence). The CDR3 region is CAWSPSLGPGELFF. CDR3 sequence (DNA): TGTGCCTGGAGCCCTTCACTAGGACCCGGGGAGCTGTTTTTT.

The V gene is TRBV29-1, the J gene TRBJ1-2, with 8 bases aligning to TRBD1. This CDR3 comprises 12 residues. The germline V gene encodes CDR1 SQVTM and CDR2 ANQGSEA. V shed 4 bases, J shed 13 bases, and the junction held 11 bases outside the gene matches. In nucleotides, the CDR3 is TGCAGCGTTGCTCCCCCGGACAGGGAGGTCACCTTC. As protein: CSVAPPDREVTF.

This clone was seen only once. The chain links TRBV27 to TRBJ2-7; a weak D match, TRBD1 (6 bases). Germline V gene lookup returns CDR1 MNHEY and CDR2 SMNVEV (reference sequence). The V gene lost 3 bases and the J gene lost 3 bases, with 12 bases spanning the gap. This CDR3 region has 14 residues. The CDR3 DNA is TGTGCCAGCAGTTTTTCCGGGACATACTACGAGCAGTACTTC. Translated: CASSFSGTYYEQYF.